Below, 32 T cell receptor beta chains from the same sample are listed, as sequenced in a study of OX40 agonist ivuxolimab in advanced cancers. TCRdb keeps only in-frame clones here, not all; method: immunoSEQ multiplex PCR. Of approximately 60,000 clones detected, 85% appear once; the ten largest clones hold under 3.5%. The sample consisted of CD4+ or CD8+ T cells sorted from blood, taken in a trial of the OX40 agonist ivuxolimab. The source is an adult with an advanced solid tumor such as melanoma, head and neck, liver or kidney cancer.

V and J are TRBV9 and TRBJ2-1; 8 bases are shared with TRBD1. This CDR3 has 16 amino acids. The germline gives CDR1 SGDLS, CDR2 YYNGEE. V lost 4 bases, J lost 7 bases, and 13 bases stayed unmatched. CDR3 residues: CASSPRWTGNRNEQFF. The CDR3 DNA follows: TGTGCCAGCAGCCCCAGATGGACAGGGAATAGGAATGAGCAGTTCTTC.

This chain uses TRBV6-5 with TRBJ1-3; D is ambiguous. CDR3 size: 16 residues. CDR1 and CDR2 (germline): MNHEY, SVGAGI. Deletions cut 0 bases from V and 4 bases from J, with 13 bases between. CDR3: CASSYSNKLYGNTIYF. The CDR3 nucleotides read TGTGCCAGCAGTTACTCGAATAAGCTTTACGGAAACACCATATATTTT.

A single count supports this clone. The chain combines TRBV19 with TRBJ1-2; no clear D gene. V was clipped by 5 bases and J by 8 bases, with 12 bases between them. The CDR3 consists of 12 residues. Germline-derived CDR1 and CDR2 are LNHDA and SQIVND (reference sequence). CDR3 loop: CASSLRQTGYTF. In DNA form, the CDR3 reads TGTGCCAGTAGTCTGCGGCAGACAGGCTACACCTTC.

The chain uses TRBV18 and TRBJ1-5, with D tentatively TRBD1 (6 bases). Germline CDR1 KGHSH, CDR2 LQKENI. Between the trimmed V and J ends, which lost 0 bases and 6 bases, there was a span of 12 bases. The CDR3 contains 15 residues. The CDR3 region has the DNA TGTGCCAGCTCACCACCAGGCAGGGGACGTCAGCCCCAGCATTTT. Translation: CASSPPGRGRQPQHF.

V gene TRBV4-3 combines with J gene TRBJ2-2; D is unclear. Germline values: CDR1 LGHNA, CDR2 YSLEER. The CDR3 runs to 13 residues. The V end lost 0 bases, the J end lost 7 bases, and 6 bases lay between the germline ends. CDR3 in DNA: TGCGCCAGCAGCCAAGATTTGTTCGGGGAGCTGTTTTTT. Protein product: CASSQDLFGELFF.

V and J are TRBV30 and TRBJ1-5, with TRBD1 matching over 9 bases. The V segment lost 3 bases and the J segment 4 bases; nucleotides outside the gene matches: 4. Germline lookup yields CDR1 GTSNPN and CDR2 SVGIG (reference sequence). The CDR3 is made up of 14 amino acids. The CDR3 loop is CAWRPGTGNQPQHF. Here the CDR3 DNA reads TGTGCCTGGAGGCCCGGGACAGGGAATCAGCCCCAGCATTTT. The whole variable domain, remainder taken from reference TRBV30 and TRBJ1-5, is SQTIHQWPATLVQPVGSPLSLECTVEGTSNPNLYWYRQAAGRGLQLLFYSVGIGQISSEVPQNLSASRPQDRQFILSSKKLLLSDSGFYLCAWRPGTGNQPQHFGDGTRLSIL.

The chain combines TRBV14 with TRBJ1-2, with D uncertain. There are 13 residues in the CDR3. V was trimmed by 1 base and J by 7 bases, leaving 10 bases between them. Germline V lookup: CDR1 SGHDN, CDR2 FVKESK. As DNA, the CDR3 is TGTGCCAGCAGCCAAGCTCGACTTGGTGGCTACACCTTC. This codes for CASSQARLGGYTF.

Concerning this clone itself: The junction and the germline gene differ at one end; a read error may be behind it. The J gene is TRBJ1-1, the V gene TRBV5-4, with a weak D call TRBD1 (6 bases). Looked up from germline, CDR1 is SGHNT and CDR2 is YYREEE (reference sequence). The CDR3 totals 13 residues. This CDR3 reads CASTQGTNTEAFF. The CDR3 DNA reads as TGCGCCAGCACGCAGGGGACGAACACTGAAGCTTTCTTT.

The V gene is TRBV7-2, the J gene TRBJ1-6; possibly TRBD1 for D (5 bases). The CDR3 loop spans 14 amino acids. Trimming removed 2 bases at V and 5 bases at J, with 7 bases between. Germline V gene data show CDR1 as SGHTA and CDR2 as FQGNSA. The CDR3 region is CASSLSRDNSPLHF. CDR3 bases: TGTGCCAGCAGCTTAAGCAGGGATAATTCACCCCTCCACTTT.

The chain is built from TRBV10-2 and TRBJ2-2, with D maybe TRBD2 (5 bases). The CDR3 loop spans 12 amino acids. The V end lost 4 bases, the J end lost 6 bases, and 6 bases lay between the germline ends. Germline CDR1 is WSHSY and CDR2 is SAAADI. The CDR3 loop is CASSVGAGELFF. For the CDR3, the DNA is TGCGCCAGCAGTGTCGGGGCCGGGGAGCTGTTTTTT.

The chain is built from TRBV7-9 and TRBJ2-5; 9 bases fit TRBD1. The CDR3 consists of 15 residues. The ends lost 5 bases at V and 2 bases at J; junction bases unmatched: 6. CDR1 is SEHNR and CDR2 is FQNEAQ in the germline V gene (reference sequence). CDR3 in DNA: TGTGCCAGCAGCGCGGGACAGGGAGCTCAAGAGACCCAGTACTTC. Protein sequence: CASSAGQGAQETQYF.

The CDR3 sequence is CASSLGEAGVGYEQYF. CDR3 DNA sequence: TGTGCCAGCAGCCTCGGGGAGGCGGGAGTGGGTTACGAGCAGTACTTC. This chain uses TRBV9 with TRBJ2-7; 7 nucleotides align to TRBD2. Germline assignment: CDR1 SGDLS and CDR2 YYNGEE. CDR3 length: 16 residues. V was pared by 4 bases and J by 4 bases, with 14 bases of the junction left unmatched.

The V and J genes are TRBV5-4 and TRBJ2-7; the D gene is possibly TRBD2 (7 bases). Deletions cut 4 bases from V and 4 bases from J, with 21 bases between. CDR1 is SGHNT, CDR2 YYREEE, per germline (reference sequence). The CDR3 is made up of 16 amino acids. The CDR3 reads CASSPGVAAGLYEQYF. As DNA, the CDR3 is TGTGCCAGCAGCCCAGGGGTTGCAGCGGGGTTGTACGAGCAGTACTTC.

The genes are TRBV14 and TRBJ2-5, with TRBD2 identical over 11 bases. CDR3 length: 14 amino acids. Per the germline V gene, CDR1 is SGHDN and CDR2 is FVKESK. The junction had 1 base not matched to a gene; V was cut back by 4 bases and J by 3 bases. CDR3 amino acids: CASSPGLAEETQYF. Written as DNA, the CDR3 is TGTGCCAGCAGCCCGGGACTAGCGGAAGAGACCCAGTACTTC.

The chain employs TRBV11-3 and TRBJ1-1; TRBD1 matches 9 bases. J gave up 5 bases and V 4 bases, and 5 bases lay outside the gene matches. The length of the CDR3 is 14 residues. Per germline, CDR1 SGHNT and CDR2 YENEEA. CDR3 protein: CASSSGQGHTEAFF. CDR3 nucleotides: TGTGCCAGCAGCTCGGGACAGGGACATACTGAAGCTTTCTTT.

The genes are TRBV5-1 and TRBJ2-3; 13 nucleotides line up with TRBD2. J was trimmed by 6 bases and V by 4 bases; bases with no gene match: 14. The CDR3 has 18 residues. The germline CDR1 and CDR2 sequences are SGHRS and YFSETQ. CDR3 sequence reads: CASSPGTGTSGTHDTQYF. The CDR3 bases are TGCGCCAGCAGCCCGGGTACCGGGACTAGCGGGACCCATGATACGCAGTATTTT.

This CDR3 is CASSVEGGAKNIQYF. The CDR3 DNA reads as TGTGCCAGCAGCGTAGAAGGGGGGGCCAAAAACATTCAGTACTTC. This sequence joins TRBV9 and TRBJ2-4; the D gene could be TRBD1 or TRBD2 (6 bases each). The CDR3 runs to 15 residues. Trimming removed 0 bases at V and 1 base at J, with 8 bases between. Germline loops: CDR1 SGDLS, CDR2 YYNGEE.

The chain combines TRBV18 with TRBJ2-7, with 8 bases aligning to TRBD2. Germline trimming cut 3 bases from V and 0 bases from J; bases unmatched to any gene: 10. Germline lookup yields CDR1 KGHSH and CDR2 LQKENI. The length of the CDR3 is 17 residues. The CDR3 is CASSPRSGGAISYEQYF. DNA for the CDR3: TGTGCCAGCTCACCCCGGTCCGGGGGGGCGATCTCCTACGAGCAGTACTTC.

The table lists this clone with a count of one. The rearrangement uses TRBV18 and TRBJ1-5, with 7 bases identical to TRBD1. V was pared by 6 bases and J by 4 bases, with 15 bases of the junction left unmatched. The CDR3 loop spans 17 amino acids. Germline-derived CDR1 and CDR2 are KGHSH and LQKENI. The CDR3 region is CASSSIPPRGYNQPQHF. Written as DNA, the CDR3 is TGTGCCAGCTCTTCAATTCCCCCCAGGGGGTATAATCAGCCCCAGCATTTT.

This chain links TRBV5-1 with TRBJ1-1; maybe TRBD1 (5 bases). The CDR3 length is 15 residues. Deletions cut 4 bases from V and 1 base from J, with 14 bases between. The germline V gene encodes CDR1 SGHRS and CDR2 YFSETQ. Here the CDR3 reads CASSGTSGGNTEAFF. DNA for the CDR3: TGCGCCAGCAGCGGTACTTCGGGGGGGAACACTGAAGCTTTCTTT.

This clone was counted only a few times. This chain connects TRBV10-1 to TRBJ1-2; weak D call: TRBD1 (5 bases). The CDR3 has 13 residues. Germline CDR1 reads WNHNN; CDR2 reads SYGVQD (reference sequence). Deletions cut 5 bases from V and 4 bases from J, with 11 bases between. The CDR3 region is CASSCTGVYGYTF. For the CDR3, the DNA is TGCGCCAGCAGTTGCACAGGAGTCTATGGCTACACCTTC.

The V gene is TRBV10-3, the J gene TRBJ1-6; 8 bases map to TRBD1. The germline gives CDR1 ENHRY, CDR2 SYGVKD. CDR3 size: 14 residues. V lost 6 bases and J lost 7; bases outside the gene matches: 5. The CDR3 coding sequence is TGTGCCATCAGCCCCCGGGACAGGAATTCACCCCTCCACTTT. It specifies CAISPRDRNSPLHF.

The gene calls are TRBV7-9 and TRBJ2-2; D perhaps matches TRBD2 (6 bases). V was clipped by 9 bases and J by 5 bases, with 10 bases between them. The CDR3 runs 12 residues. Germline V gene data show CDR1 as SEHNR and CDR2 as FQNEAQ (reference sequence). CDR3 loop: CASTRETGELFF. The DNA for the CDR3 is TGTGCCAGTACTCGGGAGACCGGGGAGCTGTTTTTT.

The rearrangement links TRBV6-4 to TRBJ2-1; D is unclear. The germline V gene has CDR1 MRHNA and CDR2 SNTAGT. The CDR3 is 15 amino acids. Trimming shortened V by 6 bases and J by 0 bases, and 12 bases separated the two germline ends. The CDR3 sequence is CASREIPSSYNEQFF. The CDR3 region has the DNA TGTGCCAGCAGGGAGATCCCCAGCTCCTACAATGAGCAGTTCTTC.

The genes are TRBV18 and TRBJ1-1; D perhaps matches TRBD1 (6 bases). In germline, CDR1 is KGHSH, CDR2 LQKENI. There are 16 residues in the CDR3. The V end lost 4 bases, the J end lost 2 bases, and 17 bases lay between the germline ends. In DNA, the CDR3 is TGTGCCAGCTCACGACTTTTTGCGGGGGCCAACACTGAAGCTTTCTTT. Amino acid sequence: CASSRLFAGANTEAFF.

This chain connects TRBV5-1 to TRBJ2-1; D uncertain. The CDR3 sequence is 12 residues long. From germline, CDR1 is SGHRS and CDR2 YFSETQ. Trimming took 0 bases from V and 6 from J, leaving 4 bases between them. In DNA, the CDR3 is TGCGCCAGCAGCTTGGATAGCAATGAGCAGTTCTTC. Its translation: CASSLDSNEQFF.

In DNA form, the CDR3 reads TGTGCCAGCAGCCCGAGCTACAGGGAGGGCTATGGCTACACCTTC. Its protein product is CASSPSYREGYGYTF. The gene calls are TRBV7-3 and TRBJ1-2; D might be TRBD1 (6 bases). The germline CDR1 and CDR2 sequences are SGHTA and FQGTGA. This CDR3 spans 15 amino acids. Trimming shortened V by 5 bases and J by 4 bases, and 17 bases separated the two germline ends.

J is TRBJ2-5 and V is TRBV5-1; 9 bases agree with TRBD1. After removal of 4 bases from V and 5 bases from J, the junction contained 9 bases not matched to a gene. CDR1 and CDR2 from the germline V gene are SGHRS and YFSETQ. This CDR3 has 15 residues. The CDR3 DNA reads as TGCGCCAGCAGCCCGGTGGGGACAGGGAAGGAGACCCAGTACTTC. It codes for CASSPVGTGKETQYF.

CDR3 residues: CASSLRINQPQHF. The CDR3 DNA follows: TGTGCCAGCAGTCTGAGAATCAATCAGCCCCAGCATTTT. This chain connects TRBV6-5 to TRBJ1-5, with D uncertain. Germline assignment: CDR1 MNHEY and CDR2 SVGAGI. This CDR3 has 13 residues. V lost 5 bases, J lost 3 bases, and 8 bases lay in between.

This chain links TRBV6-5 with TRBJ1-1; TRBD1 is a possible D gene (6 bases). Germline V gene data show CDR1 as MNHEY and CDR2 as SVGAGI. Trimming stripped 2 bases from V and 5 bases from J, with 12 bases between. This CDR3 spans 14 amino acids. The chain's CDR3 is CASSYETGRTEAFF. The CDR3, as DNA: TGTGCCAGCAGTTACGAAACAGGGCGGACTGAAGCTTTCTTT.

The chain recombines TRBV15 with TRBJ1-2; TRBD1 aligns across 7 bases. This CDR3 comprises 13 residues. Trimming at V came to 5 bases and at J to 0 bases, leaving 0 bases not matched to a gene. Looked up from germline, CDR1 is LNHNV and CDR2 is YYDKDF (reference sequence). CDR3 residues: CATSDRANYGYTF. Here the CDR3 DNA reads TGTGCCACCAGCGACAGGGCTAACTATGGCTACACCTTC.

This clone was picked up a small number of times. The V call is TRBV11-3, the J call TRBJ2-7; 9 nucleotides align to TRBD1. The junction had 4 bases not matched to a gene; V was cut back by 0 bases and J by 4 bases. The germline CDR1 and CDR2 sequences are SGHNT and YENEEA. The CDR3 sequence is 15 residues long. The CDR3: CASSLDGQGPYEQYF. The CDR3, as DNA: TGTGCCAGCAGCTTAGATGGACAGGGGCCTTACGAGCAGTACTTC.